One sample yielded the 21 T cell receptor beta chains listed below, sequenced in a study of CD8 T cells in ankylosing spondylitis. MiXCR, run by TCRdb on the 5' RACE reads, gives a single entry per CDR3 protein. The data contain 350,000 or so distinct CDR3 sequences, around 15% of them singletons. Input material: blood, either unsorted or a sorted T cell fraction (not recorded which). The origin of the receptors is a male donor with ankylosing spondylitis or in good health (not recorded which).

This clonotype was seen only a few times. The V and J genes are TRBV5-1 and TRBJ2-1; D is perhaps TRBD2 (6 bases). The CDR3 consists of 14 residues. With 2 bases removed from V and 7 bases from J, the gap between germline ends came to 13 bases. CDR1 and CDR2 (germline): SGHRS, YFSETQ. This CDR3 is CASSFLEGKNEQFF. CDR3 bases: TGCGCCAGCAGCTTCCTGGAGGGGAAGAATGAGCAGTTCTTC. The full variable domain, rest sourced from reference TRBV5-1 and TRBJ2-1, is KAGVTQTPRYLIKTRGQQVTLSCSPISGHRSVSWYQQTPGQGLQFLFEYFSETQRNKGNFPGRFSGRQFSNSRSEMNVSTLELGDSALYLCASSFLEGKNEQFFGPGTRLTVL.

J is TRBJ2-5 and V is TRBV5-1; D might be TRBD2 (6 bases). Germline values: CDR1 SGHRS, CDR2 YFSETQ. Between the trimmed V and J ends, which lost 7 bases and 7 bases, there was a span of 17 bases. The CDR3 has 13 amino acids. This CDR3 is CASAHREAGTQYF. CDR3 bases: TGCGCCAGCGCCCATCGGGAAGCGGGGACCCAGTACTTC.

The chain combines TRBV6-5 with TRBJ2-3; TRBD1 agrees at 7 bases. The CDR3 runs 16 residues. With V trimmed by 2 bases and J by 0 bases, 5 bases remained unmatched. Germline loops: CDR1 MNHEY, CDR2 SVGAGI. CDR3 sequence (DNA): TGTGCCAGCAGTTACCTCGGGACAGCTAGCACAGATACGCAGTATTTT. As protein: CASSYLGTASTDTQYF.

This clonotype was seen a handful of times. This chain's CDR3 is CASSLGGMVNTEAFF. The CDR3, as DNA: TGTGCCAGCAGTTTGGGGGGAATGGTGAACACTGAAGCTTTCTTT. This chain connects TRBV27 to TRBJ1-1; TRBD1 is a possible D gene (5 bases). The germline V and J ends were trimmed by 3 bases and 0 bases, with 11 bases remaining between them. CDR3 size: 15 residues. The V gene's germline CDR1 is MNHEY and CDR2 SMNVEV (reference sequence).

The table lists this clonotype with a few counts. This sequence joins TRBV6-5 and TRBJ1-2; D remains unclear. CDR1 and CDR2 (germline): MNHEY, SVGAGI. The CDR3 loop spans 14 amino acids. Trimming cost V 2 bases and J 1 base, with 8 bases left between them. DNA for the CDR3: TGTGCCAGCAGTTACGGGCGGTTTAACTATGGCTACACCTTC. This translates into CASSYGRFNYGYTF.

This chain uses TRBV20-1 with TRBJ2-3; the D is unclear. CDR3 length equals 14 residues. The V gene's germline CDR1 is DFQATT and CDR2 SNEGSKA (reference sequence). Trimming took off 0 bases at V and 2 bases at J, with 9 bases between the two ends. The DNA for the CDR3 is TGCAGTGCTAGAGATGGTCCATACACAGATACGCAGTATTTT. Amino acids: CSARDGPYTDTQYF.

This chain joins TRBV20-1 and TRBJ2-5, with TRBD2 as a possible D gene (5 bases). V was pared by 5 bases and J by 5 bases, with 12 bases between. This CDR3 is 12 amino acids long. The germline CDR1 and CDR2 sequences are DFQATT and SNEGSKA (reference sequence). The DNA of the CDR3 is TGCAGTGCTCCAGACTACGAGGAGACCCAGTACTTC. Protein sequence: CSAPDYEETQYF.

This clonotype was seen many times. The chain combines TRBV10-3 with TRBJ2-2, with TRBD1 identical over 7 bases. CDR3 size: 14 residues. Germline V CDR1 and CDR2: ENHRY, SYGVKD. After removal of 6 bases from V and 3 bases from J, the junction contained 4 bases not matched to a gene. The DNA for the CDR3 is TGTGCCATCAGACCCGGACAGGACACCGGGGAGCTGTTTTTT. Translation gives CAIRPGQDTGELFF.

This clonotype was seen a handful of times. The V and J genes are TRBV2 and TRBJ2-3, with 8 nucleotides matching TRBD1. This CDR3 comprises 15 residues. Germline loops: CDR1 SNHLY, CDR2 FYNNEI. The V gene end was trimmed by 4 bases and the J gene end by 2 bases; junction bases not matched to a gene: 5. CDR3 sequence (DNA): TGTGCCAGCAGTGCGGACAGGGCGGCCACAGATACGCAGTATTTT. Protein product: CASSADRAATDTQYF.

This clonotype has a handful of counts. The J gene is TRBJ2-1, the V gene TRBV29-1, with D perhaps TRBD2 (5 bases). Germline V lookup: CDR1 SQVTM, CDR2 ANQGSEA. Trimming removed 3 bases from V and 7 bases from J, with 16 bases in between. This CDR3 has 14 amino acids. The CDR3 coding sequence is TGCAGCGTTGATATGGGCACAAGGAGGAATGAGCAGTTCTTC. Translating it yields CSVDMGTRRNEQFF.

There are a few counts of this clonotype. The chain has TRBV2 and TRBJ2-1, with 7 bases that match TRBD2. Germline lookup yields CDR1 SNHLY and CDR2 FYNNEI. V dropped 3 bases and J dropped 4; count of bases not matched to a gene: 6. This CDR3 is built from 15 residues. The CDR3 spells CASSDVGGSYNEQFF. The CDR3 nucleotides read TGTGCCAGCAGTGATGTCGGGGGGTCGTACAATGAGCAGTTCTTC. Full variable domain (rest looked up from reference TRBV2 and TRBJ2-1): EPEVTQTPSHQVTQMGQEVILRCVPISNHLYFYWYRQILGQKVEFLVSFYNNEISEKSEIFDDQFSVERPDGSNFTLKIRSTKLEDSAMYFCASSDVGGSYNEQFFGPGTRLTVL.

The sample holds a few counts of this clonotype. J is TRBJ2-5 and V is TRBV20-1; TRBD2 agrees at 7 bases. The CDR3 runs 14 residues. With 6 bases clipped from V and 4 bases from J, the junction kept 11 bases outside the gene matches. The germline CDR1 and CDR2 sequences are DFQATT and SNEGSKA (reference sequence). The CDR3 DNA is TGCAGTGCCAACCCTACTAGCGTCGGAGAGACCCAGTACTTC. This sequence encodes CSANPTSVGETQYF.

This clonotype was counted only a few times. The CDR3 region has the DNA TGCAGTGCTAGAGATATCACTAGCGGGGGGGCCGCGTCCTACAATGAGCAGTTCTTC. Translation: CSARDITSGGAASYNEQFF. The chain couples TRBV20-1 to TRBJ2-1, with 13 nucleotides matching TRBD2. The CDR3 is 19 residues long. The germline V gene has CDR1 DFQATT and CDR2 SNEGSKA (reference sequence). V gave up 0 bases and J gave up 1 base; unmatched junction bases: 9.

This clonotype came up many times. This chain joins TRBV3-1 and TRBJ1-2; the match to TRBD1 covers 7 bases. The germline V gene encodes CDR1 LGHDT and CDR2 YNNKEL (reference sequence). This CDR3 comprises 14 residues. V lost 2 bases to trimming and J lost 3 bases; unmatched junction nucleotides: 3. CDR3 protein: CASSQQTGYYGYTF. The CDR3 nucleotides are TGTGCCAGCAGCCAACAGACAGGGTACTATGGCTACACCTTC.

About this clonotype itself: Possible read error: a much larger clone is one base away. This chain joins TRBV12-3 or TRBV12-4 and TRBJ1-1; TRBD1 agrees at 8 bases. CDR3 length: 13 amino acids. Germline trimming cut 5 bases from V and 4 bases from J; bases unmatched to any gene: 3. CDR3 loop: CASSRTGSTEAFF. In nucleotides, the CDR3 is TGTGCCAGCAGTCGGACAGGGAGCACTGAAGCTTTCTTT.

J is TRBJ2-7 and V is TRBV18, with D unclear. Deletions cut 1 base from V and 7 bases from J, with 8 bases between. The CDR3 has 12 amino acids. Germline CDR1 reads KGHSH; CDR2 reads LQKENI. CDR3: CASSPLREEQYF. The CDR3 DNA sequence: TGTGCCAGCTCACCACTCAGAGAGGAGCAGTACTTC.

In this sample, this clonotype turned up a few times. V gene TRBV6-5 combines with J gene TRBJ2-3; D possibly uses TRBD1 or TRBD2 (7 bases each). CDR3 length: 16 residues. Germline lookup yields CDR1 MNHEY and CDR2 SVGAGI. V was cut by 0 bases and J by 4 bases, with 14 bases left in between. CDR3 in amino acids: CASSYSSRGGADTQYF. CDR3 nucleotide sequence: TGTGCCAGCAGTTACTCCTCCAGGGGGGGGGCAGATACGCAGTATTTT.

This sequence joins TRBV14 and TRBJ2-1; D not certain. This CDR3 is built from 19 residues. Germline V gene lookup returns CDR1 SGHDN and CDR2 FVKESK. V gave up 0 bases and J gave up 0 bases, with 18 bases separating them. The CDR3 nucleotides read TGTGCCAGCAGCCAAGATCGACGGGTAGGCGTCAGCTCCTACAATGAGCAGTTCTTC. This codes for CASSQDRRVGVSSYNEQFF. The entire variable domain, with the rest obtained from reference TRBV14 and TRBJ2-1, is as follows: EAGVTQFPSHSVIEKGQTVTLRCDPISGHDNLYWYRRVMGKEIKFLLHFVKESKQDESGMPNNRFLAERTGGTYSTLKVQPAELEDSGVYFCASSQDRRVGVSSYNEQFFGPGTRLTVL.

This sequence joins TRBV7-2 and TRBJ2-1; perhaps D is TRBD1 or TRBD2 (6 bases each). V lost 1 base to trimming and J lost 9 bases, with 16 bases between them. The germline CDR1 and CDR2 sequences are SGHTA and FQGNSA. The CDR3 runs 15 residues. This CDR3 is CASSLVLGGRGEQFF. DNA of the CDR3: TGTGCCAGCAGCTTAGTGCTGGGGGGCCGCGGTGAGCAGTTCTTC.

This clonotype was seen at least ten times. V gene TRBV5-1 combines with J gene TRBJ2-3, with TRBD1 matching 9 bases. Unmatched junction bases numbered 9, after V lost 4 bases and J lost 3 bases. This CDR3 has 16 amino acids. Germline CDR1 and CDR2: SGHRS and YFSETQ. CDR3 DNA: TGCGCCAGCAGCCCCGGACCTGGACAGGGGACAGATACGCAGTATTTT. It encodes CASSPGPGQGTDTQYF.

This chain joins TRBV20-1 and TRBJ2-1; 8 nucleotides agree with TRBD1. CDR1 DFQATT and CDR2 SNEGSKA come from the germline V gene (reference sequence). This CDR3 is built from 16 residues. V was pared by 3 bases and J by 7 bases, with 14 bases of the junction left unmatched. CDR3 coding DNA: TGCAGTGCTAGCGCATTAGGGACAGGTTTTGGGAATGAGCAGTTCTTC. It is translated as CSASALGTGFGNEQFF.